These T cell receptor beta chains were read from a single sample in a study of blood T cell repertoires in COVID-19. This table comes from immunoSEQ multiplex PCR, and its TCRdb copy is limited to in-frame clones, with some not included. This table has under 150,000 clones, roughly 78% appearing once. The specimen sequenced was peripheral blood. The receptors derive from a man in his sixties with acute or convalescent COVID-19. Both conserved end residues are part of each CDR3. A D gene is named only where the DNA matches it firmly. Only part of the rows carry a size: once, few, many, or a class if the clone is expanded.

abundance: -; j_gene: TRBJ2-3; d_gene: TRBD1; v_gene: TRBV5-1; CDR3nt: TGCGCCAGCAGCTTGTTGGGACAGGGGACAGATACGCAGTATTTT; CDR3aa: CASSLLGQGTDTQYF
abundance: few; j_gene: TRBJ1-4; d_gene: -; v_gene: TRBV5-6; CDR3nt: TGTGCCAGCAGCGGAGACGGGGTATCATTT; CDR3aa: CASSGDGVSF
abundance: few; j_gene: TRBJ2-2; d_gene: -; v_gene: TRBV2; CDR3nt: TGTGCCAGCACAAGGCAGGCGGGGTTCACCGGGGAGCTGTTTTTT; CDR3aa: CASTRQAGFTGELFF
abundance: -; j_gene: TRBJ1-5; d_gene: -; v_gene: TRBV18; CDR3nt: TGTGCCAGCTCACCAAACCAGGGATCCAATCAGCCCCAGCATTTT; CDR3aa: CASSPNQGSNQPQHF
abundance: -; j_gene: TRBJ1-5; d_gene: -; v_gene: TRBV28; CDR3nt: TGTGCCAGCAGTGATGGGGGGGGGAATCAGCCCCAGCATTTT; CDR3aa: CASSDGGGNQPQHF
abundance: -; j_gene: TRBJ2-1; d_gene: -; v_gene: TRBV15; CDR3nt: TGTGCCACCAGCAGGGGGGGACAGAACAATGAGCAGTTCTTC; CDR3aa: CATSRGGQNNEQFF
abundance: -; j_gene: TRBJ1-1; d_gene: -; v_gene: TRBV30; CDR3nt: TGTGCCTGGGTAAAGACAGGGAACACTGAAGCTTTCTTT; CDR3aa: CAWVKTGNTEAFF
abundance: -; j_gene: TRBJ1-2; d_gene: -; v_gene: TRBV28; CDR3nt: TGTGCCAGCAAGACGCGATATACCCGGACAGCCCTCGGCGACTATGGCTACACCTTC; CDR3aa: CASKTRYTRTALGDYGYTF
abundance: few; j_gene: TRBJ1-5; d_gene: -; v_gene: TRBV4-1; CDR3nt: TGCGCCAGCAGCCAAGGGCTGGGAGGGGGGGCGGATCAGCCCCAGCATTTT; CDR3aa: CASSQGLGGGADQPQHF
abundance: -; j_gene: TRBJ1-3; d_gene: -; v_gene: TRBV6-6; CDR3nt: TGTGCCAGCACCTTGGGCCGCTCTGGAAACACCATATATTTT; CDR3aa: CASTLGRSGNTIYF
abundance: -; j_gene: TRBJ1-3; d_gene: -; v_gene: TRBV10-3; CDR3nt: TGTGCCATCAGTGCCGTCGGTCGGAGGAACACCATATATTTT; CDR3aa: CAISAVGRRNTIYF
abundance: -; j_gene: TRBJ1-3; d_gene: -; v_gene: TRBV5-1; CDR3nt: TGCGCCAGCAGCTACCGGGACTCCCAACGGGACACCATATATTTT; CDR3aa: CASSYRDSQRDTIYF
abundance: -; j_gene: TRBJ2-6; d_gene: -; v_gene: TRBV6-5; CDR3nt: TGTGCCAGCCGGTCGCATGGCCCGGGAGCCAACGTCCTGACTTTC; CDR3aa: CASRSHGPGANVLTF
abundance: -; j_gene: TRBJ1-4; d_gene: TRBD1; v_gene: TRBV30; CDR3nt: TGTGCCTGGAGGCTACAGGGGGTGGCTGAAAAACTGTTTTTT; CDR3aa: CAWRLQGVAEKLFF
abundance: -; j_gene: TRBJ2-2; d_gene: TRBD1; v_gene: TRBV19; CDR3nt: TGTGCCAGTAGTCTTACAGGGGGCTCCGCCGGGGAGCTGTTTTTT; CDR3aa: CASSLTGGSAGELFF
abundance: -; j_gene: TRBJ1-2; d_gene: -; v_gene: TRBV19; CDR3nt: TGTGCCAGTAGTACGGGACATGATAGAGGAGGCTACACCTTC; CDR3aa: CASSTGHDRGGYTF
abundance: -; j_gene: TRBJ1-1; d_gene: -; v_gene: TRBV7-3; CDR3nt: TGTGCCAGCAGCTTACTCCCCGGCCAGGCCACTGAAGCTTTCTTT; CDR3aa: CASSLLPGQATEAFF
abundance: -; j_gene: TRBJ1-6; d_gene: TRBD1; v_gene: TRBV5-1; CDR3nt: TGCGCCAGCAGCTGGACAGGGGGCGATTCACCCCTCCACTTT; CDR3aa: CASSWTGGDSPLHF
abundance: -; j_gene: TRBJ1-1; d_gene: -; v_gene: TRBV7-2; CDR3nt: TGTGCCAGCAGCTTAGAGACAGCTGAAGCTTTCTTT; CDR3aa: CASSLETAEAFF
abundance: -; j_gene: TRBJ1-5; d_gene: TRBD1; v_gene: TRBV25-1; CDR3nt: TGTGCCAGTGCAGGACAGGGAAATCAGCCCCAGCATTTT; CDR3aa: CASAGQGNQPQHF
abundance: -; j_gene: TRBJ2-1; d_gene: TRBD2; v_gene: TRBV11-2; CDR3nt: TGTGCCAGCAGCCGCCAAACCGGGACTAACGCTTACAATGAGCAGTTCTTC; CDR3aa: CASSRQTGTNAYNEQFF
abundance: few; j_gene: TRBJ2-5; d_gene: TRBD1; v_gene: TRBV7-2; CDR3nt: TGTGCCAGCAGCAAGGGGGCAGCTCCAGAGACCCAGTACTTC; CDR3aa: CASSKGAAPETQYF
abundance: -; j_gene: TRBJ1-3; d_gene: TRBD1; v_gene: TRBV19; CDR3nt: TGTGCCAGTGCTCGACAGGGGAGTTTCGGAAACACCATATATTTT; CDR3aa: CASARQGSFGNTIYF
abundance: few; j_gene: TRBJ1-4; d_gene: TRBD1; v_gene: TRBV7-9; CDR3nt: TGTGCCAGCAGCCCGGGGGACAGGGGTAATGAAAAACTGTTTTTT; CDR3aa: CASSPGDRGNEKLFF
abundance: -; j_gene: TRBJ2-1; d_gene: -; v_gene: TRBV7-9; CDR3nt: TGTGCCAGCAGCTTAGTCGGGACCTACAATGAGCAGTTCTTC; CDR3aa: CASSLVGTYNEQFF
abundance: -; j_gene: TRBJ2-1; d_gene: TRBD2; v_gene: TRBV4-3; CDR3nt: TGCGCCAGCAGCCTACTAGCGGGAGGGAGAAATGAGCAGTTCTTC; CDR3aa: CASSLLAGGRNEQFF
abundance: few; j_gene: TRBJ2-7; d_gene: TRBD2; v_gene: TRBV23-1; CDR3nt: TGCGCCAGCAGTCAGTCCGGGACAGAGATAGCGGGAGTCTCCTACGAGCAGTACTTC; CDR3aa: CASSQSGTEIAGVSYEQYF
abundance: few; j_gene: TRBJ2-1; d_gene: -; v_gene: TRBV4-3; CDR3nt: TGCGCCAGCAGCCAAGGGGCGCTTTCCTACAATGAGCAGTTCTTC; CDR3aa: CASSQGALSYNEQFF
abundance: -; j_gene: TRBJ2-6; d_gene: -; v_gene: TRBV9; CDR3nt: TGTGCCAGCAGCGTAGGATCCCCAGGGCTCGGGGCCAACGTCCTGACTTTC; CDR3aa: CASSVGSPGLGANVLTF
abundance: -; j_gene: TRBJ1-1; d_gene: -; v_gene: TRBV6-1; CDR3nt: TGTGCCAGCAGTGAAGGGGGGCCCACTGAAGCTTTCTTT; CDR3aa: CASSEGGPTEAFF
abundance: -; j_gene: TRBJ1-2; d_gene: TRBD1; v_gene: TRBV7-8; CDR3nt: TGTGCCAGCAGCCGCGGACAGGGGGCTGGTGGCTACACCTTC; CDR3aa: CASSRGQGAGGYTF
abundance: -; j_gene: TRBJ1-4; d_gene: -; v_gene: TRBV6-6; CDR3nt: TGTGCCAGCAGTCTACAGGGTCAGGGTGTAAGTGAAAAACTGTTTTTT; CDR3aa: CASSLQGQGVSEKLFF
abundance: -; j_gene: TRBJ2-5; d_gene: TRBD1; v_gene: TRBV6-1; CDR3nt: TGTGCCAGCAGAGAAGCCATGACAGGGGGCGAGACCCAGTACTTC; CDR3aa: CASREAMTGGETQYF
abundance: -; j_gene: TRBJ2-1; d_gene: -; v_gene: TRBV6-6; CDR3nt: TGTGCCAGCAGTTTAGGAGGGAGCGGCTACAATGAGCAGTTCTTC; CDR3aa: CASSLGGSGYNEQFF
abundance: once; j_gene: TRBJ1-1; d_gene: -; v_gene: TRBV6-6; CDR3nt: TGTGCCAGCCAGGGCACTGAAGCTTTCTTT; CDR3aa: CASQGTEAFF
abundance: -; j_gene: TRBJ1-1; d_gene: -; v_gene: TRBV6-2/TRBV6-3; CDR3nt: TGTGCCAGCAGCCACGGGGGGGAAACTGAAGCTTTCTTT; CDR3aa: CASSHGGETEAFF
abundance: -; j_gene: TRBJ1-5; d_gene: TRBD1; v_gene: TRBV18; CDR3nt: TGTGCCAGCTCACCAAGTCCTGGGACAGGGGCTAGCAATCAGCCCCAGCATTTT; CDR3aa: CASSPSPGTGASNQPQHF
abundance: -; j_gene: TRBJ2-7; d_gene: -; v_gene: TRBV3-1/TRBV3-2; CDR3nt: TGTGCCAGCAGCCACACTTCTAGGGGGTGGGAGCAGTACTTC; CDR3aa: CASSHTSRGWEQYF
abundance: -; j_gene: TRBJ2-1; d_gene: TRBD1; v_gene: TRBV19; CDR3nt: TGTGCCAGCCGAAAAGCCGGGACAGCAATCAATGAGCAGTTCTTC; CDR3aa: CASRKAGTAINEQFF